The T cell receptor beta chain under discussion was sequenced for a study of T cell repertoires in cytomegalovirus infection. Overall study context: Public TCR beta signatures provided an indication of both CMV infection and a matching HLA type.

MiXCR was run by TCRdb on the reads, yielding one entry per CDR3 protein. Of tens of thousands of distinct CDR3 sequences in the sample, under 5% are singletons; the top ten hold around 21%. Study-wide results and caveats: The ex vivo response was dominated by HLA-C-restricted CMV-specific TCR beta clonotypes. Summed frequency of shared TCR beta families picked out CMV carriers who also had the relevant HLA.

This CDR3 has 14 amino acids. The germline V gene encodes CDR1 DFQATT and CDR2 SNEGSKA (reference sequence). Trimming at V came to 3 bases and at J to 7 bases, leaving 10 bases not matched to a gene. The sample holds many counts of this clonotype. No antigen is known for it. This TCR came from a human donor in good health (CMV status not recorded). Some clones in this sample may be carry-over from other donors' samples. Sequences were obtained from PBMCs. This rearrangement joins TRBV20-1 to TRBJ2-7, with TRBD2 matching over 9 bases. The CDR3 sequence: CSASHQTSGQEQYF. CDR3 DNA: TGCAGTGCTAGCCATCAAACTAGCGGGCAAGAGCAGTACTTC.